Below are 22 T cell receptor beta chains sequenced from a single sample in a study of metastatic and nonmetastatic thyroid tumors. No patient received treatment before thyroid surgery. TCRdb recomputed clones from the PCR reads via MiXCR. The sample records tens of thousands of clones, approximately 19% being singletons. Material: blood. These receptor sequences come from a female donor with papillary thyroid cancer or a benign thyroid nodule (not recorded which). Some clones in this sample may be carry-over from other donors' samples.

With regard to this clone: A clone one base away is much larger, so this may be a read error. This sample also contains other DNA sequences that code for the same CDR3. The chain carries TRBV4-1 and TRBJ2-3; tentative D call: TRBD2 (5 bases). V was clipped by 0 bases and J by 4 bases, with 20 bases between them. Germline-derived CDR1 and CDR2 are MGHRA and YSYEKL. This CDR3 is built from 18 residues. The CDR3 DNA reads TGCGCCAGCAGCCAAGAGGCGAGCGGTAGGGCCTCGGCAGATACGCAGTATTTT. This gives the protein CASSQEASGRASADTQYF.

This clone showed up many times. The chain has TRBV2 and TRBJ2-3; perhaps TRBD1 as D (5 bases). Per the germline V gene, CDR1 is SNHLY and CDR2 is FYNNEI. The CDR3 is 14 amino acids. V was shortened by 4 bases and J by 5 bases, with 13 bases between the two germline ends. CDR3 residues: CASSASGIGDTQYF. The DNA for the CDR3 is TGTGCCAGCAGTGCTTCAGGGATAGGAGATACGCAGTATTTT.

In this sample, this clone turned up many times. The gene calls are TRBV3-1 and TRBJ1-2; TRBD1 aligns across 7 bases. CDR3 length equals 14 residues. The V and J ends lost 1 base and 8 bases, in that order; junction bases with no gene match: 7. Germline V CDR1 and CDR2: LGHDT, YNNKEL (reference sequence). This CDR3 reads CASSQVSTGDGYTF. As DNA, the CDR3 is TGTGCCAGCAGCCAAGTCAGTACAGGGGACGGCTACACCTTC.

In this sample, this clone turned up many times. This chain links TRBV6-4 with TRBJ2-3; 12 bases fit TRBD1. Germline CDR1 reads MRHNA; CDR2 reads SNTAGT. The V and J ends lost 5 bases and 5 bases, in that order; junction bases with no gene match: 5. CDR3 size: 15 residues. In DNA form, the CDR3 reads TGTGCCAGCAGTTCGGGACAGGGGGCAGGAGATACGCAGTATTTT. This codes for CASSSGQGAGDTQYF.

The rearrangement joins TRBV5-1 to TRBJ2-3, with no clear D. The CDR3 is 16 amino acids. V was pared by 0 bases and J by 0 bases, with 11 bases between. Germline values: CDR1 SGHRS, CDR2 YFSETQ. This chain's CDR3 is CASSLDGRPSTDTQYF. The CDR3 DNA follows: TGCGCCAGCAGCTTGGACGGTCGACCTAGCACAGATACGCAGTATTTT.

Many counts were recorded for this clone. The rearrangement uses TRBV30 and TRBJ1-1; TRBD1 aligns across 10 bases. Germline V gene sequence: CDR1 GTSNPN, CDR2 SVGIG (reference sequence). V was pared by 5 bases and J by 10 bases, with 7 bases of the junction left unmatched. This CDR3 region has 12 residues. The CDR3 coding sequence is TGTGCCTGGGGGGGACAGGGGCCAGGAGCTTTCTTT. This sequence encodes CAWGGQGPGAFF. Together with reference TRBV30 and TRBJ1-1, the CDR3 gives the full variable domain: SQTIHQWPATLVQPVGSPLSLECTVEGTSNPNLYWYRQAAGRGLQLLFYSVGIGQISSEVPQNLSASRPQDRQFILSSKKLLLSDSGFYLCAWGGQGPGAFFGQGTRLTVV.

This clone was detected many times. The chain links TRBV28 to TRBJ1-2; D perhaps matches TRBD1 (5 bases). Trimming left V 8 bases short and J 8 bases short, with 9 bases between. The CDR3 is 10 amino acids. Germline loops: CDR1 MDHEN, CDR2 SYDVKM. The CDR3 reads CASRDLGYTF. CDR3 in DNA: TGTGCCAGCCGGGACCTGGGCTACACCTTC.

The chain has TRBV6-1 and TRBJ2-7; 9 positions agree with TRBD1. CDR1 and CDR2 (germline): MNHNS, SASEGT. This CDR3 is 15 amino acids long. J lost 4 bases, V lost 1 base, and 5 bases had no gene match. The CDR3: CASSEEIQGAYEQYF. The CDR3 coding sequence is TGTGCCAGCAGTGAAGAAATACAGGGGGCATACGAGCAGTACTTC.

The J gene is TRBJ2-7, the V gene TRBV11-2; TRBD2 matches 7 bases. CDR1 SGHAT and CDR2 FQNNGV come from the germline V gene. The CDR3 spans 16 residues. With 1 base clipped from V and 4 bases from J, the junction kept 10 bases outside the gene matches. Here the CDR3 reads CASSLVGGRAVYEQYF. For the CDR3, the DNA is TGTGCCAGCAGCTTAGTGGGGGGGAGGGCGGTTTACGAGCAGTACTTC. The whole variable domain, remainder taken from reference TRBV11-2 and TRBJ2-7, is EAGVAQSPRYKIIEKRQSVAFWCNPISGHATLYWYQQILGQGPKLLIQFQNNGVVDDSQLPKDRFSAERLKGVDSTLKIQPAKLEDSAVYLCASSLVGGRAVYEQYFGPGTRLTVT.

This clone was observed a few times. The CDR3 sequence is CASSPRRGNYEQYF. In DNA form, the CDR3 reads TGTGCCAGCAGTCCCCGACGGGGAAACTACGAGCAGTACTTC. The chain uses TRBV6-1 and TRBJ2-7, with D maybe TRBD2 (5 bases). The V and J ends lost 5 bases and 3 bases respectively, with 14 bases between them. This CDR3 has 14 amino acids. Looked up from germline, CDR1 is MNHNS and CDR2 is SASEGT.

This clone was observed many times. The chain carries TRBV7-9 and TRBJ1-1; D is undetermined. The V gene lost 1 base and the J gene lost 4 bases, with 7 bases spanning the gap. This CDR3 spans 13 amino acids. Germline V lookup: CDR1 SEHNR, CDR2 FQNEAQ (reference sequence). The CDR3 is CASSLGQVTEAFF. In nucleotides, the CDR3 is TGTGCCAGCAGCTTAGGGCAAGTCACTGAAGCTTTCTTT.

This clone occurred many times. The rearrangement uses TRBV2 and TRBJ2-7; D remains unclear. The CDR3 consists of 12 residues. The germline V and J ends were trimmed by 10 bases and 3 bases, with 13 bases remaining between them. CDR1 is SNHLY, CDR2 FYNNEI, per germline. The CDR3 nucleotides are TGTGCCACCACCGACGGAGTCTACGAGCAGTACTTC. It encodes CATTDGVYEQYF.

The chain links TRBV20-1 to TRBJ2-7; TRBD2 matches 11 bases. The CDR3 consists of 15 residues. In germline, CDR1 is DFQATT, CDR2 SNEGSKA (reference sequence). V shed 0 bases, J shed 6 bases, and the junction held 7 bases outside the gene matches. The CDR3 DNA reads TGCAGTGCTAGAGACGTAGCGGGAGGGCCGGCCGAGCAGTACTTC. This codes for CSARDVAGGPAEQYF.

J is TRBJ2-3 and V is TRBV19; TRBD2 agrees at 7 bases. The CDR3 consists of 15 residues. CDR1 is LNHDA, CDR2 SQIVND, per germline (reference sequence). Trimming removed 2 bases from V and 2 bases from J; junction bases left unmatched: 4. CDR3 region: CASSISGGTTDTQYF. CDR3 nucleotide sequence: TGTGCCAGTAGTATATCGGGGGGTACCACAGATACGCAGTATTTT.

This clone has a handful of counts. The chain has TRBV7-9 and TRBJ1-6, with D unclear. V was cut by 5 bases and J by 7 bases, with 6 bases left in between. Germline V lookup: CDR1 SEHNR, CDR2 FQNEAQ (reference sequence). The CDR3 contains 12 residues. The CDR3 DNA sequence: TGTGCCAGCAGCCAAGACAATTCACCCCTCCACTTT. Its protein is CASSQDNSPLHF.

The V gene is TRBV6-5, the J gene TRBJ1-5, with TRBD1 identical over 9 bases. The CDR3 is made up of 17 amino acids. Germline CDR1 and CDR2: MNHEY and SVGAGI. The ends lost 6 bases at V and 3 bases at J; junction bases unmatched: 12. The CDR3 sequence: CASRLWTGALVNQPQHF. The CDR3 DNA is TGTGCCAGCAGGTTATGGACAGGGGCCCTGGTCAATCAGCCCCAGCATTTT.

This clone has more than one count but fewer than ten. V and J are TRBV4-3 and TRBJ1-1; D possibly corresponds to TRBD1 (6 bases). Per germline, CDR1 LGHNA and CDR2 YSLEER. Trimming pared 0 bases from V and 5 bases from J, leaving 16 bases between. CDR3 length: 16 amino acids. CDR3 in amino acids: CASSQDILGGRTEAFF. Here the CDR3 DNA reads TGCGCCAGCAGCCAAGATATATTGGGGGGGCGGACTGAAGCTTTCTTT.

The chain carries TRBV20-1 and TRBJ2-7, with 14 bases identical to TRBD2. There are 16 residues in the CDR3. CDR1 DFQATT and CDR2 SNEGSKA come from the germline V gene (reference sequence). V trimming: 5 bases; J trimming: 3 bases; junction bases outside the gene matches: 9. In nucleotides, the CDR3 is TGCAGTGCTCCCTCCGGGACTAGCGGGAGTGTCTACGAGCAGTACTTC. It is translated as CSAPSGTSGSVYEQYF.

This clone has ten or more counts. J is TRBJ2-2 and V is TRBV4-1; TRBD2 is a possible D gene (5 bases). The CDR3 has 16 amino acids. Trimming pared 0 bases from V and 5 bases from J, leaving 13 bases between. CDR1 MGHRA and CDR2 YSYEKL come from the germline V gene. The CDR3 is CASSQEIRTGTGELFF. In DNA, the CDR3 is TGCGCCAGCAGCCAAGAGATAAGAACGGGAACCGGGGAGCTGTTTTTT.

This clone occurred many times. The chain links TRBV6-2 or TRBV6-3 to TRBJ2-7, with TRBD1 identical over 8 bases. Germline CDR1 is MNHEY and CDR2 is SVGEGT. The CDR3 is 15 residues long. Trimming at V came to 4 bases and at J to 0 bases, leaving 5 bases not matched to a gene. The chain's CDR3 is CASSFPGQDSYEQYF. Here the CDR3 DNA reads TGTGCCAGCAGTTTTCCGGGACAGGACTCCTACGAGCAGTACTTC.

This clone was counted a single time. Germline is not matched at one junction end, which may reflect a read error. This chain uses TRBV11-2 with TRBJ2-7; TRBD1 aligns across 9 bases. Germline CDR1 is SGHAT and CDR2 is FQNNGV. This CDR3 spans 12 amino acids. The chain's CDR3 is CASSLDRDRVHF. The CDR3 DNA reads as TGTGCCAGCAGCTTAGATCGGGACAGGGTCCACTTC.

This clone came up many times. The chain links TRBV5-5 to TRBJ2-7, with D unresolved. Trimming left V 4 bases short and J 4 bases short, with 9 bases between. This CDR3 is 12 amino acids long. Germline V lookup: CDR1 SGHKS, CDR2 YYEKEE (reference sequence). The CDR3 loop is CASSPTGYEQYF. CDR3 DNA sequence: TGTGCCAGCAGCCCAACGGGTTACGAGCAGTACTTC.